The source of this TCR beta chain is a study of shared clonotypes between healthy human individuals. Findings and caveats of the study: Between a few donors, naive CD4 clonotypes were shared at a level of about 5%.

Each PCR replicate from the sorted subsets contained 200 to 250 ng DNA, which is tens of thousands of T cell genomes. Libraries were prepared by immunoSEQ multiplex PCR; TCRdb keeps only in-frame clonotypes and omits some of them. The table lists 2 million to 2.5 million clones, 90% to 96% of them singletons. V was clipped by 4 bases and J by 5 bases; unmatched bases: 6. Germline CDR1 SGHRS, CDR2 YFSETQ. This CDR3 region has 14 residues. As concerns this clone: The antigen remains undetermined.

Sequencing used naive CD4+ T cells sorted from blood. Subset described: CD45RA+ positively selected. The rearrangement joins TRBV5-1 to TRBJ2-5; 9 nucleotides align to TRBD1. The TCR comes from a man aged 18 to 30 in good health. CDR3 coding DNA: TGCGCCAGCAGCCGATGGGACAGGGAGGAGACCCAGTACTTC. Translated, it gives CASSRWDREETQYF.